Presented here are 3 T cell receptor beta chains from one specimen sequenced in a study of shared clonotypes between healthy human individuals. CD45RO negativity and positive selection for CCR7 defined naive CD8 cells, a population that excluded terminally differentiated effector memory CD45RA+ cells. Only in-frame clones appear in the TCRdb table, and some are missing; sequencing was by immunoSEQ multiplex PCR. The table lists approximately 2,000,000 clones, around 93% of them singletons. The source material was naive CD8+ T cells from PBMCs. The receptors derive from a man between 18 and 29 years old in good health. Some clones in this sample may be carry-over from other donors' samples.

V gene TRBV10-2 combines with J gene TRBJ2-7, with D tentatively TRBD2 (5 bases). The germline gives CDR1 WSHSY, CDR2 SAAADI. This CDR3 spans 15 amino acids. Trimming cost V 8 bases and J 3 bases, with 20 bases left between them. The CDR3 reads CASGQPGSANYEQYF. CDR3 nucleotides: TGCGCCAGCGGCCAACCGGGATCGGCCAACTACGAGCAGTACTTC.

This rearrangement joins TRBV11-2 to TRBJ1-5, with no clear D. V was cut by 1 base and J by 4 bases, with 11 bases left in between. CDR3 length equals 15 residues. Germline V gene sequence: CDR1 SGHAT, CDR2 FQNNGV. The CDR3 DNA follows: TGTGCCAGCAGCTTAGGAAGCTACGGTAATCAGCCCCAGCATTTT. Its protein is CASSLGSYGNQPQHF.

The rearrangement uses TRBV6-5 and TRBJ2-5, with D perhaps matching TRBD1 (7 bases). Germline V CDR1 and CDR2: MNHEY, SVGAGI. CDR3 size: 15 residues. V gave up 0 bases and J gave up 4 bases, with 12 bases separating them. The CDR3 sequence is CASSYSDRRGETQYF. The CDR3 DNA is TGTGCCAGCAGTTACTCGGACAGGAGGGGAGAGACCCAGTACTTC.